Listed here are 8 T cell receptor beta chains from one sample, sequenced in a study of blood T cells in healthy people across ages. Using a J-beta primer mix together with a sample-barcoded 5' primer, a second PCR was run for roughly 6 to 11 cycles. TCRdb itself ran the 5' RACE reads through MiXCR, one entry per CDR3 protein. The sample gives about 780,000 distinct CDR3 sequences, 46% of which show up once; approximately 18% is in the top ten. The sequencing input was blood. All receptors come from an elderly man in good health.

This sequence joins TRBV29-1 and TRBJ2-1, with 8 nucleotides matching TRBD2. CDR1 is SQVTM and CDR2 is ANQGSEA in the germline V gene. Losses at the gene ends were 6 bases for V and 0 bases for J; bases not matched to a gene: 10. There are 16 residues in the CDR3. The CDR3 loop reads CSVGLLAGSSYNEQFF. The DNA of the CDR3 is TGCAGCGTCGGATTATTAGCGGGAAGCTCCTACAATGAGCAGTTCTTC.

The chain recombines TRBV20-1 with TRBJ1-4; TRBD1 matches 8 bases. With 1 base clipped from V and 6 bases from J, the junction kept 7 bases outside the gene matches. This CDR3 is built from 15 residues. CDR1 DFQATT and CDR2 SNEGSKA come from the germline V gene (reference sequence). The CDR3 reads CSARVPTGVDEKLFF. The CDR3 coding sequence is TGCAGTGCTAGAGTACCGACAGGGGTCGATGAAAAACTGTTTTTT.

This clonotype was observed a few times. The J gene is TRBJ2-7, the V gene TRBV10-2, with 7 bases fitting TRBD2. V shed 1 base, J shed 2 bases, and the junction held 5 bases outside the gene matches. The germline gives CDR1 WSHSY, CDR2 SAAADI. This CDR3 is 15 amino acids long. CDR3 protein: CASSEWRERPYEQYF. For the CDR3, the DNA is TGCGCCAGCAGTGAGTGGCGGGAGAGACCCTACGAGCAGTACTTC.

The chain is built from TRBV7-9 and TRBJ2-7; TRBD2 agrees at 9 bases. This CDR3 spans 14 amino acids. Losses at the gene ends were 5 bases for V and 7 bases for J; bases not matched to a gene: 9. The germline V gene has CDR1 SEHNR and CDR2 FQNEAQ (reference sequence). The CDR3 loop reads CASSNSGGHNEQYF. CDR3 sequence (DNA): TGTGCCAGCAGCAATAGCGGGGGACACAATGAGCAGTACTTC. The full variable domain, with the rest looked up from reference TRBV7-9 and TRBJ2-7, is DTGVSQNPRHKITKRGQNVTFRCDPISEHNRLYWYRQTLGQGPEFLTYFQNEAQLEKSRLLSDRFSAERPKGSFSTLEIQRTEQGDSAMYLCASSNSGGHNEQYFGPGTRLTVT.

V gene TRBV7-2 combines with J gene TRBJ2-1; 12 nucleotides agree with TRBD2. The germline V gene has CDR1 SGHTA and CDR2 FQGNSA. CDR3 size: 15 residues. Trimming removed 6 bases from V and 6 bases from J; junction bases left unmatched: 6. In nucleotides, the CDR3 is TGTGCCAGCAGTCCTACTAGCGGGGGGACCAATGAGCAGTTCTTC. It translates to CASSPTSGGTNEQFF.

V is TRBV9 and J is TRBJ1-5; possible D gene TRBD1, 6 bases. V was shortened by 4 bases and J by 1 base, with 15 bases between the two germline ends. The CDR3 runs 16 residues. Germline CDR1 is SGDLS and CDR2 is YYNGEE. The CDR3, as DNA: TGTGCCAGCAGCCCTCCGGGGGGCTGGAGCAATCAGCCCCAGCATTTT. Its protein product is CASSPPGGWSNQPQHF.

The gene calls are TRBV27 and TRBJ2-3; 12 bases fit TRBD2. Unmatched junction bases numbered 18, after V lost 7 bases and J lost 7 bases. Germline-derived CDR1 and CDR2 are MNHEY and SMNVEV (reference sequence). CDR3 size: 18 residues. CDR3 in DNA: TGTGCCAGCATCCGTTCGAGCAGGGGACTAGCGGGCACTTATACGCAGTATTTT. This sequence encodes CASIRSSRGLAGTYTQYF.

V usage is TRBV20-1 and J usage is TRBJ2-5; perhaps TRBD1 as D (5 bases). Germline V lookup: CDR1 DFQATT, CDR2 SNEGSKA (reference sequence). The CDR3 contains 13 residues. Trimming took 1 base from V and 1 from J, leaving 7 bases between them. The CDR3 loop reads CSARGQSQETQYF. Written as DNA, the CDR3 is TGCAGTGCTAGAGGACAGAGCCAAGAGACCCAGTACTTC.